The T cell receptor beta chain under discussion was sequenced for a study of T cells expressing NK-cell markers. Study overall: The study sequenced eight donors, seven HCMV-seropositive and one seronegative. Broader study findings: A handful of donors likewise had their CD3+CD56-NKG2C+ fraction led by these clonotypes.

TCRdb re-called the 5' RACE reads, yielding one record per CDR3 amino acid sequence without DNA. Reported are some 390,000 distinct CDR3 sequences; the ten largest clones contain about 10%. Per germline, CDR1 SGHRS and CDR2 YFSETQ. The CDR3 is 16 residues long. As concerns this clonotype: Its antigen is undetermined.

The TCR was taken from a woman in her fifties or sixties in good health. The sequenced sample was blood T cells: a sorted CD56 or NKG2C T cell subset, CD4+ or CD8+ T cells, or bulk PBMC T cells (not recorded which). The chain couples TRBV5-1 to TRBJ2-3; TCRdb's D call, TRBD1, is unchecked because there is no DNA. The CDR3 loop reads CASSLARDRFRDTQYF.